The sample holds many counts of the clone carrying this T cell receptor (beta chain). The sample comes from a study of beta chain features in type 1 diabetes. The authors reverse transcribed all of the isolated RNA, so sequencing captured expressed TCRB transcripts. The repertoire was sequenced with immunoSEQ multiplex PCR; TCRdb's copy has only in-frame clones and lacks some. The sample lists roughly 290,000 clones, 8% seen once, with more than 1% in the top ten. From germline, CDR1 is SGHVS and CDR2 FQNEAQ. The CDR3 sequence is 14 residues long. Trimming pared 3 bases from V and 4 bases from J, leaving 12 bases between.

The rearrangement joins TRBV7-8 to TRBJ1-2; D remains unclear. This receptor was obtained from a woman younger than 30 in good health. The source material was central memory CD4+ T cells from blood. Written as DNA, the CDR3 is TGTGCCAGCAGCTTCTACCAGACTTCCTATGGCTACACCTTC. It encodes CASSFYQTSYGYTF.